Listed below are T cell receptor beta chains from one sample, sequenced in a study of response to subunit inactivated influenza vaccine. TCRdb reanalysed the RT-PCR reads using MiXCR and keeps one entry per CDR3 protein. The table records 150,000 to 200,000 distinct CDR3 sequences, about 12% of them present only once. This same sample was also taken into another study, of T cells expressing NK-cell markers.

Sequenced material: CD8+ T cells sorted from PBMCs, taken roughly 13 days after vaccination. The receptors here all came from a man aged 45-60 years who received an inactivated influenza vaccine. Each CDR3 is given with its conserved first and last residue. Each record gives: clone size, J gene, D gene, V gene, CDR3 DNA, CDR3 protein. D genes are given only for firm matches. Clone size is given for some rows only: seen once, a few or many times, or a class if the clone is expanded.

clone size: few
J gene: TRBJ2-3
D gene: .
V gene: TRBV7-8
CDR3 DNA: TGTGCCAGCAGCTTAAACATCGGAGTGACTAGTATGGATACGCAGTATTTT
CDR3 protein: CASSLNIGVTSMDTQYF

clone size: .
J gene: TRBJ1-2
D gene: .
V gene: TRBV15
CDR3 DNA: TGTGCCACCAGCAGACAAGGGAATGGCTATGGCTACACCTTC
CDR3 protein: CATSRQGNGYGYTF

clone size: few
J gene: TRBJ1-5
D gene: TRBD1
V gene: TRBV6-1
CDR3 DNA: TGTGCCAGCAGTACGGGACAGGGGGCTGCTCAGCCCCAGCATTTT
CDR3 protein: CASSTGQGAAQPQHF

clone size: few
J gene: TRBJ2-7
D gene: .
V gene: TRBV28
CDR3 DNA: TGTGCCAGCAGTATCCACGAGCAGTACTTC
CDR3 protein: CASSIHEQYF

clone size: .
J gene: TRBJ2-6
D gene: .
V gene: TRBV20-1
CDR3 DNA: TGCAGTGTTGCAGCGCCACGGGGGGCCAACGTCCTGACTTTC
CDR3 protein: CSVAAPRGANVLTF

clone size: many
J gene: TRBJ2-3
D gene: .
V gene: TRBV7-9
CDR3 DNA: TGTGCCAGCAGCCGATACCAGGATACGCAGTATTTT
CDR3 protein: CASSRYQDTQYF

clone size: .
J gene: TRBJ2-7
D gene: .
V gene: TRBV4-1
CDR3 DNA: TGCGCCAGCAGCCAACGGGACGGAAGCTACGAGCAGTACTTC
CDR3 protein: CASSQRDGSYEQYF

clone size: .
J gene: TRBJ1-2
D gene: TRBD1
V gene: TRBV12-3/TRBV12-4
CDR3 DNA: TGTGCCAGCAGAACGGGACAGGCCGATGGCTACACCTTC
CDR3 protein: CASRTGQADGYTF

clone size: few
J gene: TRBJ2-5
D gene: TRBD2
V gene: TRBV6-2/TRBV6-3
CDR3 DNA: TGTGCCAGCAGTTACCCTACTAGCGGGGGAGATGAGACCCAGTACTTC
CDR3 protein: CASSYPTSGGDETQYF

clone size: few
J gene: TRBJ2-7
D gene: .
V gene: TRBV30
CDR3 DNA: TGTGCCTGGAGTTGGGGGCAGACCTACGAGCAGTACTTC
CDR3 protein: CAWSWGQTYEQYF

clone size: few
J gene: TRBJ1-1
D gene: .
V gene: TRBV27
CDR3 DNA: TGTGCCAGCAGTTTACCGGGGATAAGGCGGAGGGGGGACACTGAAGCTTTCTTT
CDR3 protein: CASSLPGIRRRGDTEAFF

clone size: few
J gene: TRBJ2-2
D gene: .
V gene: TRBV2
CDR3 DNA: TGTGCCAGCAGTGAAGGAAGGAGCACCGGGGAGCTGTTTTTT
CDR3 protein: CASSEGRSTGELFF

clone size: few
J gene: TRBJ1-2
D gene: .
V gene: TRBV4-2
CDR3 DNA: TGTGCCAGCAGCCAAGAGGGGGCTACCAACTATGGCTACACCTTC
CDR3 protein: CASSQEGATNYGYTF

clone size: many
J gene: TRBJ2-3
D gene: .
V gene: TRBV2
CDR3 DNA: TGTGCCAGCAGTGAAGCGTTTGGGGGGTCGACAGATACGCAGTATTTT
CDR3 protein: CASSEAFGGSTDTQYF

clone size: .
J gene: TRBJ2-7
D gene: TRBD2
V gene: TRBV4-2
CDR3 DNA: TGTGCCAGCAGCCAAGGGGGGGGGTTGAACGAGCAGTACTTC
CDR3 protein: CASSQGGGLNEQYF

clone size: .
J gene: TRBJ2-2
D gene: TRBD1
V gene: TRBV2
CDR3 DNA: TGTGCCCTCAGCTCAGAAATCCGGGACAGGGACACCGGGGAGCTGTTTTTT
CDR3 protein: CALSSEIRDRDTGELFF

clone size: many
J gene: TRBJ1-1
D gene: .
V gene: TRBV29-1
CDR3 DNA: TGCAGCGTTGAAGAAGAAGGGGTAAAGTTGGGTGAAGCTTTCTTT
CDR3 protein: CSVEEEGVKLGEAFF

clone size: .
J gene: TRBJ2-3
D gene: TRBD2
V gene: TRBV7-6
CDR3 DNA: TGTGCCAGCAGCATTGGACTAGCGGTCACAGATACGCAGTATTTT
CDR3 protein: CASSIGLAVTDTQYF

clone size: few
J gene: TRBJ2-2
D gene: .
V gene: TRBV27
CDR3 DNA: TGTGCCAGCAGTTTATTGGGGACCACCGGGGAGCTGTTTTTT
CDR3 protein: CASSLLGTTGELFF

clone size: few
J gene: TRBJ1-6
D gene: TRBD1
V gene: TRBV27
CDR3 DNA: TGTGCCAGCAGGAGCGCCCTCCGGGACAGGGATAATTCACCCCTCCACTTT
CDR3 protein: CASRSALRDRDNSPLHF

clone size: few
J gene: TRBJ2-5
D gene: .
V gene: TRBV18
CDR3 DNA: TGTGCCAGCTCACCGACAGACAGGGGAGGGGAGACCCAGTACTTC
CDR3 protein: CASSPTDRGGETQYF

clone size: .
J gene: TRBJ2-3
D gene: TRBD2
V gene: TRBV15
CDR3 DNA: TGTGCCACCAGCAGTTATAGCGGGAGGGCTTCAGATACGCAGTATTTT
CDR3 protein: CATSSYSGRASDTQYF

clone size: few
J gene: TRBJ2-7
D gene: TRBD1
V gene: TRBV2
CDR3 DNA: TGTGCCAGCAGAGGGACAGGGGGCCCTTACGAGCAGTACTTC
CDR3 protein: CASRGTGGPYEQYF

clone size: .
J gene: TRBJ2-1
D gene: TRBD2
V gene: TRBV7-9
CDR3 DNA: TGTGCCAGCAGCGTCCTCTCTAGCGGGGGGGCCCATGAGCAGTTCTTC
CDR3 protein: CASSVLSSGGAHEQFF

clone size: .
J gene: TRBJ1-1
D gene: .
V gene: TRBV7-9
CDR3 DNA: TGTGCCAGCAGCGAGGGACGAGGAATGAACACTGAAGCTTTCTTT
CDR3 protein: CASSEGRGMNTEAFF

clone size: .
J gene: TRBJ2-1
D gene: .
V gene: TRBV4-3
CDR3 DNA: TGCGCCAGCAGCCAAGACTGGGACTTTAAACCCACTACCTACAATGAGCAGTTCTTC
CDR3 protein: CASSQDWDFKPTTYNEQFF

clone size: .
J gene: TRBJ2-3
D gene: TRBD2
V gene: TRBV7-3
CDR3 DNA: TGTGCCAGCAGCTTAGTAGCGGGAGAAGGAATAGATACGCAGTATTTT
CDR3 protein: CASSLVAGEGIDTQYF

clone size: .
J gene: TRBJ2-3
D gene: TRBD1
V gene: TRBV7-3
CDR3 DNA: TGTGCCAGCAGCTTCAGGGGGCTGGGCACAGATACGCAGTATTTT
CDR3 protein: CASSFRGLGTDTQYF

clone size: few
J gene: TRBJ2-7
D gene: TRBD1
V gene: TRBV28
CDR3 DNA: TGTGCCAGCTTGGGCCCCCGGGACAGCGTTGCCTACGAGCAGTACTTC
CDR3 protein: CASLGPRDSVAYEQYF

clone size: few
J gene: TRBJ2-1
D gene: .
V gene: TRBV11-1
CDR3 DNA: TGTGCCAGCAGCTTATTGGGCGGGGACCTGCCTAGCTCCTACAATGAGCAGTTCTTC
CDR3 protein: CASSLLGGDLPSSYNEQFF

clone size: .
J gene: TRBJ2-1
D gene: .
V gene: TRBV13
CDR3 DNA: TGTGCCAGCAGCTTAAGGGAGTTGGGCTACAATGAGCAGTTCTTC
CDR3 protein: CASSLRELGYNEQFF

clone size: many
J gene: TRBJ1-2
D gene: .
V gene: TRBV29-1
CDR3 DNA: TGCAGCGTAAATGACGGAACCGTCTATGGCTACACCTTC
CDR3 protein: CSVNDGTVYGYTF

clone size: .
J gene: TRBJ2-2
D gene: TRBD2
V gene: TRBV27
CDR3 DNA: TGTGCCAGCAGTTTGACTAGCGCGGCGAACACCGGGGAGCTGTTTTTT
CDR3 protein: CASSLTSAANTGELFF

clone size: few
J gene: TRBJ1-2
D gene: TRBD1
V gene: TRBV29-1
CDR3 DNA: TGCAGCGTTGTGGGACAGGGGAATAACTATGGCTACACCTTC
CDR3 protein: CSVVGQGNNYGYTF

clone size: .
J gene: TRBJ2-4
D gene: TRBD2
V gene: TRBV11-2
CDR3 DNA: TGTGCCAGCAGCTTAGAACTAGCGGGAGTGTTGGGGGAAAACATTCAGTACTTC
CDR3 protein: CASSLELAGVLGENIQYF

clone size: many
J gene: TRBJ2-3
D gene: .
V gene: TRBV4-2
CDR3 DNA: TGTGCCAGCAGCCAAGAGGACCGGGGATCAGATACGCAGTATTTT
CDR3 protein: CASSQEDRGSDTQYF

clone size: many
J gene: TRBJ1-5
D gene: .
V gene: TRBV20-1
CDR3 DNA: TGCAGTGCCCAGTGGAGCAATCAGCCCCAGCATTTT
CDR3 protein: CSAQWSNQPQHF

clone size: many
J gene: TRBJ2-1
D gene: TRBD2
V gene: TRBV12-3/TRBV12-4
CDR3 DNA: TGTGCCAGCACTCTTACTCGTAGCGGGATGAGAAATGAGCAGTTCTTC
CDR3 protein: CASTLTRSGMRNEQFF

clone size: many
J gene: TRBJ2-1
D gene: TRBD2
V gene: TRBV27
CDR3 DNA: TGTGCCAGCAGTTTATCAGGGACTAGCTATGAGCAGTTCTTC
CDR3 protein: CASSLSGTSYEQFF

clone size: few
J gene: TRBJ2-5
D gene: .
V gene: TRBV2
CDR3 DNA: TGTGCCAGCAGGGCAACAGTATCCGAGACCCAGTACTTC
CDR3 protein: CASRATVSETQYF

clone size: few
J gene: TRBJ2-7
D gene: TRBD1
V gene: TRBV29-1
CDR3 DNA: TGCAGCGTTGAATCCGGGACAGGGGCCTACGAGCAGTACTTC
CDR3 protein: CSVESGTGAYEQYF

clone size: .
J gene: TRBJ2-5
D gene: .
V gene: TRBV12-3/TRBV12-4
CDR3 DNA: TGTGCCAGCAGTGGCCAACACGCCGTTCCCCAGTACTTC
CDR3 protein: CASSGQHAVPQYF

clone size: .
J gene: TRBJ2-3
D gene: .
V gene: TRBV6-2/TRBV6-3
CDR3 DNA: TGTGCCAGCAGCCTTCTAAGGGTCGGAGCTGGGGAGACAGATACGCAGTATTTT
CDR3 protein: CASSLLRVGAGETDTQYF

clone size: few
J gene: TRBJ2-7
D gene: TRBD1
V gene: TRBV6-2/TRBV6-3
CDR3 DNA: TGTGCCAGCAGTACCAATACAGGGGGCAGCGCCTACGAGCAGTACTTC
CDR3 protein: CASSTNTGGSAYEQYF

clone size: few
J gene: TRBJ2-7
D gene: TRBD2
V gene: TRBV7-9
CDR3 DNA: TGTGCCAGCAGCTCTGAGGGGACTAGCTGGTACGAGCAGTACTTC
CDR3 protein: CASSSEGTSWYEQYF

clone size: .
J gene: TRBJ1-6
D gene: .
V gene: TRBV4-1
CDR3 DNA: TGCGCCAGCAGCCAAGATAGCACGGTTAATTCACCCCTCCACTTT
CDR3 protein: CASSQDSTVNSPLHF

clone size: .
J gene: TRBJ2-2
D gene: TRBD2
V gene: TRBV11-1
CDR3 DNA: TGTGCCAGCAGCTTGAGCAGCTACCGAGGCGGGAGGAGGGGCACCGGGGAGCTGTTTTTT
CDR3 protein: CASSLSSYRGGRRGTGELFF

clone size: .
J gene: TRBJ2-7
D gene: .
V gene: TRBV3-1
CDR3 DNA: TGTGCCAGCAGCCAAGGGTTAGGCAGCGCAACGCGGTACGAGCAGTACTTC
CDR3 protein: CASSQGLGSATRYEQYF

clone size: .
J gene: TRBJ2-1
D gene: .
V gene: TRBV3-1
CDR3 DNA: TGTGCCAGCAGCCCTTCCTTTAGCGGAACCTACAATGAGCAGTTCTTC
CDR3 protein: CASSPSFSGTYNEQFF

clone size: few
J gene: TRBJ2-1
D gene: TRBD2
V gene: TRBV7-9
CDR3 DNA: TGTGCCAGCAGTCCAACTAGCGGGAAGTCCTACAATGAGCAGTTCTTC
CDR3 protein: CASSPTSGKSYNEQFF

clone size: .
J gene: TRBJ2-1
D gene: .
V gene: TRBV12-3/TRBV12-4
CDR3 DNA: TGTGCCAGCACCTCAACAGGCAGCTCCTACAATGAGCAGTTCTTC
CDR3 protein: CASTSTGSSYNEQFF

clone size: many
J gene: TRBJ2-2
D gene: .
V gene: TRBV29-1
CDR3 DNA: TGCAGCGTCGAACAGGGTTCGAACACCGGGGAGCTGTTTTTT
CDR3 protein: CSVEQGSNTGELFF

clone size: .
J gene: TRBJ1-6
D gene: .
V gene: TRBV7-8
CDR3 DNA: TGTGCCAGCAGCACCTACAGGGTTCTATCTTCACCCCTCCACTTT
CDR3 protein: CASSTYRVLSSPLHF

clone size: few
J gene: TRBJ1-5
D gene: .
V gene: TRBV15
CDR3 DNA: TGTGCCACCAGCAGAGTTGGGGGCAATCAGCCCCAGCATTTT
CDR3 protein: CATSRVGGNQPQHF

clone size: few
J gene: TRBJ2-7
D gene: .
V gene: TRBV21-1
CDR3 DNA: TGTGCCAGCAGCGTGGTCCGGGACTACGAGCAGTACTTC
CDR3 protein: CASSVVRDYEQYF

clone size: few
J gene: TRBJ1-6
D gene: TRBD1
V gene: TRBV12-3/TRBV12-4
CDR3 DNA: TGTGCCAGCAGTCTCACAGGGGGTAATTCACCCCTCCACTTT
CDR3 protein: CASSLTGGNSPLHF

clone size: .
J gene: TRBJ1-1
D gene: TRBD1
V gene: TRBV11-1
CDR3 DNA: TGTGCCAGCAGTACAGGGGGCTGGTGGACTGAAGCTTTCTTT
CDR3 protein: CASSTGGWWTEAFF

clone size: few
J gene: TRBJ2-1
D gene: TRBD1
V gene: TRBV6-5
CDR3 DNA: TGTGCCAGCAGTTGGGACAGGTACAATGAGCAGTTCTTC
CDR3 protein: CASSWDRYNEQFF

clone size: .
J gene: TRBJ2-3
D gene: TRBD2
V gene: TRBV7-6
CDR3 DNA: TGTGCCAGCAGCCCCACAATAGCGGGAGAGGCAGATACGCAGTATTTT
CDR3 protein: CASSPTIAGEADTQYF

clone size: many
J gene: TRBJ2-7
D gene: TRBD2
V gene: TRBV4-1
CDR3 DNA: TGCGCCAGCAGCCAAGAAAGCGGGAGCCCATACGAGCAGTACTTC
CDR3 protein: CASSQESGSPYEQYF